Shown below are 28 T cell receptor beta chains from a single sample sequenced in a study of cytomegalovirus exposure and HLA in healthy donors. Primers: 60 Vbeta forward and 13 Jbeta reverse. Assay used: immunoSEQ multiplex PCR; TCRdb lists only in-frame clones, some missing. The data hold 180,000 or so clones, with about four fifths observed a single time. The specimen sequenced was PBMCs. These TCRs come from a male donor in good health and CMV-seronegative.

V is TRBV4-2 and J is TRBJ1-2; 8 bases agree with TRBD1. CDR1 is LGHNA, CDR2 YNFKEQ, per germline. CDR3 length: 19 residues. Trimming at V came to 4 bases and at J to 0 bases, leaving 16 bases not matched to a gene. CDR3 in amino acids: CASSLQFDRGTISNYGYTF. CDR3 nucleotide sequence: TGTGCCAGCAGCCTCCAATTCGACAGGGGCACGATTTCTAACTATGGCTACACCTTC.

The chain carries TRBV6-1 and TRBJ2-4, with 11 positions matching TRBD1. Germline assignment: CDR1 MNHNS and CDR2 SASEGT. CDR3 length equals 15 residues. The V and J ends lost 6 bases and 6 bases, in that order; junction bases with no gene match: 7. CDR3 loop: CASRSDRGHRNIQYF. CDR3 bases: TGTGCCAGCAGGTCGGACAGGGGGCACAGAAACATTCAGTACTTC.

The genes are TRBV5-5 and TRBJ1-1; D unclear. The V gene's germline CDR1 is SGHKS and CDR2 YYEKEE (reference sequence). This CDR3 is built from 13 residues. The V end was cut by 0 bases, the J end by 2 bases, with 5 bases between. The CDR3 sequence is CASSLVSNTEAFF. CDR3 nucleotide sequence: TGTGCCAGCAGCTTGGTTAGTAACACTGAAGCTTTCTTT. The full variable domain, with the rest looked up from reference TRBV5-5 and TRBJ1-1, is DAGVTQSPTHLIKTRGQQVTLRCSPISGHKSVSWYQQVLGQGPQFIFQYYEKEERGRGNFPDRFSARQFPNYSSELNVNALLLGDSALYLCASSLVSNTEAFFGQGTRLTVV.

The chain has TRBV2 and TRBJ1-5; perhaps TRBD1 as D (5 bases). The CDR3 length is 16 residues. Germline V gives CDR1 SNHLY, CDR2 FYNNEI. Between the trimmed V and J ends, which lost 3 bases and 9 bases, there was a span of 21 bases. CDR3 residues: CASSESLTAKAGPQHF. The CDR3 bases are TGTGCCAGCAGTGAGAGTTTGACAGCCAAAGCGGGGCCCCAGCATTTT.

The rearrangement joins TRBV9 to TRBJ1-1, with 8 nucleotides matching TRBD1. The CDR3 runs 14 residues. The V and J ends lost 3 bases and 5 bases, in that order; junction bases with no gene match: 6. Germline values: CDR1 SGDLS, CDR2 YYNGEE. CDR3 sequence reads: CASSGRTGRTEAFF. CDR3 DNA: TGTGCCAGCAGCGGGCGGACAGGGAGGACTGAAGCTTTCTTT.

The chain uses TRBV6-5 and TRBJ1-2; a weak D match, TRBD1 (5 bases). V shed 7 bases and J shed 6 bases, with 18 bases lying between them. The CDR3 extends over 14 amino acids. Germline V gene data show CDR1 as MNHEY and CDR2 as SVGAGI. The CDR3 protein is CASNMIGTDDGYTF. Here the CDR3 DNA reads TGTGCCAGCAACATGATCGGGACTGATGATGGCTACACCTTC.

This clone was counted only a few times. The chain employs TRBV6-5 and TRBJ1-5, with 9 nucleotides matching TRBD1. Trimming at V came to 5 bases and at J to 6 bases, leaving 8 bases not matched to a gene. The CDR3 spans 15 residues. Germline loops: CDR1 MNHEY, CDR2 SVGAGI. CDR3 DNA sequence: TGTGCCAGCAGTCTCTATAGGGACAGGGTTCAGCCCCAGCATTTT. The encoded protein is CASSLYRDRVQPQHF.

This chain connects TRBV7-3 to TRBJ2-1; 13 bases line up with TRBD2. This CDR3 region has 15 residues. Germline CDR1 and CDR2: SGHTA and FQGTGA. Trimming cost V 11 bases and J 7 bases; bases outside gene matches: 11. The CDR3 region is CACRTSGSLVNEQFF. In nucleotides, the CDR3 is TGTGCCTGTCGGACTAGCGGGAGTCTTGTAAATGAGCAGTTCTTC.

The gene calls are TRBV27 and TRBJ1-2, with 7 bases fitting TRBD1. The CDR3 has 13 residues. V lost 6 bases, J lost 8 bases, and 9 bases stayed unmatched. The germline gives CDR1 MNHEY, CDR2 SMNVEV (reference sequence). The CDR3 sequence: CASRIQGSDGYTF. CDR3 DNA: TGTGCCAGCAGAATACAGGGGAGCGACGGCTACACCTTC.

With regard to this clone: The sample has other DNA sequences that encode this CDR3 too. The J gene is TRBJ2-3, the V gene TRBV28, with D tentatively TRBD2 (5 bases). V was shortened by 6 bases and J by 0 bases, with 7 bases between the two germline ends. Germline V gene lookup returns CDR1 MDHEN and CDR2 SYDVKM. This CDR3 has 13 residues. The CDR3 nucleotides are TGTGCCAGCAGCCCGGGGAGCACAGATACGCAGTATTTT. Protein sequence: CASSPGSTDTQYF.

The genes are TRBV19 and TRBJ2-4; 8 bases align to TRBD2. This CDR3 has 15 amino acids. Germline lookup yields CDR1 LNHDA and CDR2 SQIVND (reference sequence). The junction had 2 bases not matched to a gene; V was cut back by 3 bases and J by 1 base. As DNA, the CDR3 is TGTGCCAGTAGTATCGGGGGGGAGGCCAAAAACATTCAGTACTTC. This encodes CASSIGGEAKNIQYF.

The chain links TRBV9 to TRBJ2-3, with D possibly TRBD1 on 5 matching bases. V shed 0 bases and J shed 3 bases, with 11 bases lying between them. The CDR3 is 15 amino acids. CDR1 is SGDLS and CDR2 is YYNGEE in the germline V gene. In DNA form, the CDR3 reads TGTGCCAGCAGCGTAGCTCGCAGGGTAACAGATACGCAGTATTTT. This translates into CASSVARRVTDTQYF.

The CDR3 region is CASSAGLPGQPQHF. Here the CDR3 DNA reads TGCGCCAGCAGTGCCGGGTTACCGGGTCAGCCCCAGCATTTT. The chain uses TRBV10-1 and TRBJ1-5; no clear D. Germline assignment: CDR1 WNHNN and CDR2 SYGVQD (reference sequence). The CDR3 contains 14 residues. V lost 4 bases, J lost 6 bases, and 13 bases lay in between.

V and J are TRBV19 and TRBJ2-7; D is uncertain. This CDR3 has 13 residues. V dropped 3 bases and J dropped 0 bases, with 6 bases sitting between them. Germline-derived CDR1 and CDR2 are LNHDA and SQIVND (reference sequence). The CDR3 loop is CASSMRYSYEQYF. In nucleotides, the CDR3 is TGTGCCAGTAGTATGCGCTACTCCTACGAGCAGTACTTC.

The chain uses TRBV28 and TRBJ2-6, with D possibly matching TRBD1 (5 bases). Germline V CDR1 and CDR2: MDHEN, SYDVKM. The V gene lost 6 bases and the J gene lost 4 bases, with 13 bases spanning the gap. This CDR3 comprises 15 residues. CDR3 protein: CASSIRVGGANVLTF. CDR3 in DNA: TGTGCCAGCAGCATCAGGGTGGGCGGGGCCAACGTCCTGACTTTC.

The V gene is TRBV11-3, the J gene TRBJ2-3; D is uncertain. V lost 1 base, J lost 0 bases, and 5 bases lay in between. This CDR3 is built from 14 residues. The germline V gene encodes CDR1 SGHNT and CDR2 YENEEA. The CDR3 DNA is TGTGCCAGCAGCTTAGTGAGCAGCACAGATACGCAGTATTTT. This translates into CASSLVSSTDTQYF.

The chain joins TRBV5-4 to TRBJ2-1, with 9 bases that match TRBD2. Germline V gives CDR1 SGHNT, CDR2 YYREEE (reference sequence). V lost 4 bases, J lost 5 bases, and 4 bases stayed unmatched. The CDR3 length is 14 residues. Here the CDR3 DNA reads TGTGCCAGCAGCGCTTTAGCGGGAGACAATGAGCAGTTCTTC. This gives the protein CASSALAGDNEQFF.

This clone came up a few times. This sequence joins TRBV5-1 and TRBJ2-1; 13 bases line up with TRBD2. The germline V gene encodes CDR1 SGHRS and CDR2 YFSETQ. V dropped 5 bases and J dropped 5; count of bases not matched to a gene: 13. CDR3 length equals 18 residues. CDR3 protein: CASSRNPGLAGDNNEQFF. Written as DNA, the CDR3 is TGCGCCAGCAGTCGGAACCCCGGACTAGCGGGGGACAACAATGAGCAGTTCTTC.

As concerns this clone: The identical CDR3 is also encoded by other nucleotide sequences in the sample. The CDR3 spells CASSYGQGNSGNTIYF. The CDR3, as DNA: TGTGCCAGCAGTTACGGACAGGGAAACTCTGGAAACACCATATATTTT. The genes are TRBV6-6 and TRBJ1-3, with 8 bases matching TRBD1. The germline V gene encodes CDR1 MNHNY and CDR2 SVGAGI (reference sequence). With V trimmed by 2 bases and J by 0 bases, 3 bases remained unmatched. The CDR3 runs 16 residues.

The chain uses TRBV19 and TRBJ1-5; no clear D gene. The CDR3 contains 10 residues. The germline V gene has CDR1 LNHDA and CDR2 SQIVND (reference sequence). Trimming cost V 4 bases and J 11 bases, with 6 bases left between them. The CDR3 coding sequence is TGTGCCAGTAGTAGCGATACCCAGCATTTT. Its translation: CASSSDTQHF. Variable domain in full (rest from reference TRBV19 and TRBJ1-5): DGGITQSPKYLFRKEGQNVTLSCEQNLNHDAMYWYRQDPGQGLRLIYYSQIVNDFQKGDIAEGYSVSREKKESFPLTVTSAQKNPTAFYLCASSSDTQHFGDGTRLSIL.

The chain uses TRBV25-1 and TRBJ1-5; 7 bases are shared with TRBD1. With 6 bases clipped from V and 8 bases from J, the junction kept 10 bases outside the gene matches. CDR3 size: 14 residues. Germline V lookup: CDR1 MGHDK, CDR2 SYGVNS. CDR3: CASRGDREVEPQHF. DNA for the CDR3: TGTGCCAGCAGGGGTGACAGGGAGGTTGAGCCCCAGCATTTT.

The chain uses TRBV30 and TRBJ1-6; D gene ambiguous. Trimming cost V 2 bases and J 4 bases, with 9 bases left between them. The CDR3 has 14 residues. CDR1 GTSNPN and CDR2 SVGIG come from the germline V gene (reference sequence). Here the CDR3 DNA reads TGTGCCTGGAGTTCCGGTTTGTATAATTCACCCCTCCACTTT. This sequence encodes CAWSSGLYNSPLHF.

This clone showed up just a few times. Compared with germline, one end of the junction differs, possibly owing to a read error. This rearrangement joins TRBV7-9 to TRBJ2-3; 9 positions match TRBD2. The CDR3 totals 16 residues. In germline, CDR1 is SEHNR, CDR2 FQNEAQ (reference sequence). CDR3 sequence reads: CSSSLPWREGTDTQYF. The CDR3 DNA is TGTTCCAGCAGCCTGCCTTGGCGGGAGGGAACAGATACGCAGTATTTT.

Concerning this clone itself: The junction and the germline gene differ at one end; a read error may be behind it. V and J are TRBV10-3 and TRBJ1-2; TRBD1 matches 8 bases. The CDR3 has 14 residues. Germline V gene sequence: CDR1 ENHRY, CDR2 SYGVKD. The CDR3: CALRTDRANYGYTF. CDR3 DNA sequence: TGTGCCCTCAGGACGGACAGGGCTAACTATGGCTACACCTTC.

This clone was counted a single time. Here the CDR3 DNA reads TGTGCCAGCAACGATCGCCTAAATCAGCCCCAGCATTTT. Its protein is CASNDRLNQPQHF. The rearrangement joins TRBV6-6 to TRBJ1-5; D call uncertain. The CDR3 loop spans 13 amino acids. V shed 7 bases and J shed 4 bases, with 11 bases lying between them. Germline values: CDR1 MNHNY, CDR2 SVGAGI (reference sequence).

V gene TRBV7-6 combines with J gene TRBJ2-1, with TRBD2 identical over 10 bases. V was pared by 5 bases and J by 6 bases, with 10 bases of the junction left unmatched. Germline assignment: CDR1 SGHVS and CDR2 FNYEAQ. CDR3 size: 16 residues. The CDR3 protein is CASSPASGRRFNEQFF. In nucleotides, the CDR3 is TGTGCCAGCAGCCCAGCTAGCGGGAGACGTTTCAATGAGCAGTTCTTC.

This clone was observed a handful of times. The chain recombines TRBV30 with TRBJ1-3, with unresolved D. The CDR3 is 13 residues long. V lost 3 bases to trimming and J lost 4 bases, with 10 bases between them. Germline V gives CDR1 GTSNPN, CDR2 SVGIG (reference sequence). The CDR3 DNA reads as TGTGCCTGGAGGTCGGGGATGGGAAACACCATATATTTT. Amino acids: CAWRSGMGNTIYF.

This clone appeared once. The chain joins TRBV19 to TRBJ2-1; 9 bases are a match to TRBD2. Germline values: CDR1 LNHDA, CDR2 SQIVND (reference sequence). V trimming: 1 base; J trimming: 4 bases; junction bases outside the gene matches: 2. This CDR3 contains 15 residues. The CDR3 region has the DNA TGTGCCAGTAGTATAGGGGGACTAGCTTACAATGAGCAGTTCTTC. Translation: CASSIGGLAYNEQFF.